The sequence of this TCR beta chain was determined in a study of cytomegalovirus exposure and HLA in healthy donors. Findings and limits, study-wide: Because they were indistinguishable, some V segments, including TRBV6-2 and TRBV6-3, were excluded. With later analysis, a missense DCLRE1C variant became linked to TCR beta V- and J-gene trimming. Most observed TCR sequences were rare, whereas some public TCRs were detected in many donors. Most of the CMV-associated TCR beta chains (in a later analysis) appeared to be HLA-restricted.

A few counts support this clone. The antigen remains undetermined. Trimming cost V 3 bases and J 4 bases; bases outside gene matches: 8. CDR1 is KGHSH and CDR2 is LQKENI in the germline V gene. The CDR3 is 16 amino acids. It was with 60 Vbeta and 13 Jbeta primers that the PCR ran. Libraries were prepared by immunoSEQ multiplex PCR; TCRdb keeps only in-frame clonotypes and omits some of them. Of under 170,000 clones listed, about four fifths are singletons. This sequence originates from a man in his fifties in good health and CMV-seropositive. The chain combines TRBV18 with TRBJ1-3; 8 bases are shared with TRBD1. Sequenced material: PBMCs. The CDR3 nucleotides read TGTGCCAGCTCACCCCTCGGGACAGGAGGCGGAAACACCATATATTTT. The encoded protein is CASSPLGTGGGNTIYF.